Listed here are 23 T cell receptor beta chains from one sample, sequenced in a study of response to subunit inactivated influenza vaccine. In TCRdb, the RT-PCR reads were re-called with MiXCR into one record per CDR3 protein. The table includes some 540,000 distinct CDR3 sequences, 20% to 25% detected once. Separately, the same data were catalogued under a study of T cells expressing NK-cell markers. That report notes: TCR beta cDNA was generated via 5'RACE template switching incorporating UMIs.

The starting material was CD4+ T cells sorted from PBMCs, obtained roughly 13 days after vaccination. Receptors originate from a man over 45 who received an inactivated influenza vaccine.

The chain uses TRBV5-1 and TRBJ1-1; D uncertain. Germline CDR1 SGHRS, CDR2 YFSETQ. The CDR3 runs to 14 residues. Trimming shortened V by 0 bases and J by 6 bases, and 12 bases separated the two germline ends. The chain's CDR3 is CASSLGGVIPEAFF. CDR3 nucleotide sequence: TGCGCCAGCAGCTTGGGCGGGGTTATCCCTGAAGCTTTCTTT.

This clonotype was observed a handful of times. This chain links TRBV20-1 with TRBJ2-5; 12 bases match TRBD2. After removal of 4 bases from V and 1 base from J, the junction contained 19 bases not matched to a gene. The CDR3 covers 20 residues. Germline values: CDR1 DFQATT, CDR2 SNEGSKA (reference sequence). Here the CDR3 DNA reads TGCAGTGCTACCCGGAAAGGACTAGCGGGAAGAAGAGGGTCCCAAGAGACCCAGTACTTC. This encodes CSATRKGLAGRRGSQETQYF.

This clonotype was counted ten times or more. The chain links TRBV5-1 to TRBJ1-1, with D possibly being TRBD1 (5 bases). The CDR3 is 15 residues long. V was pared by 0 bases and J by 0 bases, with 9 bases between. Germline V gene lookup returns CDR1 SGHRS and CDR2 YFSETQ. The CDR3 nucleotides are TGCGCCAGCAGCTTGGCCGTGGACATGAACACTGAAGCTTTCTTT. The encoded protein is CASSLAVDMNTEAFF.

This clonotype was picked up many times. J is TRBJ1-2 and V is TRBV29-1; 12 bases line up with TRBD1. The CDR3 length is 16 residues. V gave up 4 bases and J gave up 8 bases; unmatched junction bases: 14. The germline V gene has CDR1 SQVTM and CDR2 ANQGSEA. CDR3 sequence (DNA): TGCAGCGTTGTCCCCTCTACCGGGACAGGGGGCCAAGGCTACACCTTC. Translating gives CSVVPSTGTGGQGYTF.

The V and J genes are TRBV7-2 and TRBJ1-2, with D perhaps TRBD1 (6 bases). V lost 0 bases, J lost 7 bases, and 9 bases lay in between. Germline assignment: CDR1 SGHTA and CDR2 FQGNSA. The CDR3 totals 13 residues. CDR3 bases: TGTGCCAGCAGCTTAGCGGGGGGCAGTGGCTACACCTTC. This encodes CASSLAGGSGYTF.

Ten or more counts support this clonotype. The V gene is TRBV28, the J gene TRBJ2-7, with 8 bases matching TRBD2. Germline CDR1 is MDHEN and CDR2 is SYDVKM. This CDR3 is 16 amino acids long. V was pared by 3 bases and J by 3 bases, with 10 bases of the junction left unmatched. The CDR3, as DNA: TGTGCCAGCAGTTTTTCTGCTAGCGGGTTACTCTACGAGCAGTACTTC. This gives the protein CASSFSASGLLYEQYF.

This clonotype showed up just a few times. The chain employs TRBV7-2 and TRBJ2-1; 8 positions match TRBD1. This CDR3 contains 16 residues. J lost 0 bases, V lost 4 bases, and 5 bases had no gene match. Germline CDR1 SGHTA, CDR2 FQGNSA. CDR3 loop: CASSYGQGSSYNEQFF. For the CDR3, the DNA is TGTGCCAGCAGCTACGGACAGGGAAGCTCCTACAATGAGCAGTTCTTC.

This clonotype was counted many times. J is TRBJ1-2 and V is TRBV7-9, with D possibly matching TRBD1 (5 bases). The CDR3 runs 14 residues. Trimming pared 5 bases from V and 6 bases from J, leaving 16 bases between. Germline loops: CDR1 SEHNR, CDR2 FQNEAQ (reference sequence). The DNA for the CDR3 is TGTGCCAGCAGCCAACTGACAGAAAAGGATGGCTACACCTTC. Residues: CASSQLTEKDGYTF.

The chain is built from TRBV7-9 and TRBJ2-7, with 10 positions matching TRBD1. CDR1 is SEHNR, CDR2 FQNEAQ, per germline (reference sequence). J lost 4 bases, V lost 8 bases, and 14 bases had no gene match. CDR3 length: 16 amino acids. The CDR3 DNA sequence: TGTGCCAGCTCCGACATGAGGGACAGGGGTTGGTACGAGCAGTACTTC. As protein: CASSDMRDRGWYEQYF.

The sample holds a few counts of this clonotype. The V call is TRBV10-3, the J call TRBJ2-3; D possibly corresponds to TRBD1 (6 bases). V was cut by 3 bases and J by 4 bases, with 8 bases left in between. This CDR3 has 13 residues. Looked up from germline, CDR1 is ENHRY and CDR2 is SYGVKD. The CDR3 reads CAISEQGADTQYF. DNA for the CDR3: TGTGCCATCAGTGAACAGGGAGCAGATACGCAGTATTTT.

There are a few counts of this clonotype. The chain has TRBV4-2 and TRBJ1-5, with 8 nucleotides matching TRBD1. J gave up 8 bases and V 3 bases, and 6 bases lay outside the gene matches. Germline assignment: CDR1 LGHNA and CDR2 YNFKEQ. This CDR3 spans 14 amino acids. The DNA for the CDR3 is TGTGCCAGCAGCCAGGGACAGGATTCGGAGCCCCAGCATTTT. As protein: CASSQGQDSEPQHF.

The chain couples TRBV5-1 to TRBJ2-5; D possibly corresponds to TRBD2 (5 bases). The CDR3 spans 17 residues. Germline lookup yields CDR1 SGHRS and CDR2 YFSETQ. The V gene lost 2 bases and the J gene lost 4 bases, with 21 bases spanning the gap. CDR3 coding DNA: TGCGCCAGCAGCTTCACCCCCCGGGCGACTAACTCAGAGACCCAGTACTTC. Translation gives CASSFTPRATNSETQYF.

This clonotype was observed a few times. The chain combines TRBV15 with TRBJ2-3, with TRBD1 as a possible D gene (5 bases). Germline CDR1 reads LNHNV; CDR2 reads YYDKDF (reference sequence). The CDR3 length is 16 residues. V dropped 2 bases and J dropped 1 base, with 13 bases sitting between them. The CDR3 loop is CATSRRTPRGTDTQYF. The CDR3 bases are TGTGCCACCAGCAGAAGGACACCTCGGGGCACAGATACGCAGTATTTT.

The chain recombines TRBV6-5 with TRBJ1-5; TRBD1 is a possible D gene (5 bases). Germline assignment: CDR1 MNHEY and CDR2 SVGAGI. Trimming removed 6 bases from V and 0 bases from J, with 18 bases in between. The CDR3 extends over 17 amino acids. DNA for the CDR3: TGTGCCAGCAGACGGGGCGGTGGAGGGGCTAGCAATCAGCCCCAGCATTTT. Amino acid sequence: CASRRGGGGASNQPQHF.

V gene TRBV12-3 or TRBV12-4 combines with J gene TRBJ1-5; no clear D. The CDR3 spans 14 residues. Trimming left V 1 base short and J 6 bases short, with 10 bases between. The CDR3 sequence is CASSLGSRSQPQHF. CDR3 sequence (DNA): TGTGCCAGCAGTTTAGGATCCCGGAGTCAGCCCCAGCATTTT.

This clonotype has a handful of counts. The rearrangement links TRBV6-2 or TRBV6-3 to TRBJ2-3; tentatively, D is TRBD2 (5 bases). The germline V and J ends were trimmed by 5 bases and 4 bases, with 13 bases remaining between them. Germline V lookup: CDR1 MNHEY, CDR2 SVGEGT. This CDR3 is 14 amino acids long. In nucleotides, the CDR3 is TGTGCCAGCAGTGACTACCCGTTGGCAGATACGCAGTATTTT. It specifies CASSDYPLADTQYF.

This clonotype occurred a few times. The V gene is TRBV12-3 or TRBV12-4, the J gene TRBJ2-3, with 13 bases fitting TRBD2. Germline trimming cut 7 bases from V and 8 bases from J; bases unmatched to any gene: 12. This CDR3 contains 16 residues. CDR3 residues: CASTPYTSGGASTQYF. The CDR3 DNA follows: TGTGCCAGCACCCCTTACACTAGCGGGGGGGCGAGTACGCAGTATTTT.

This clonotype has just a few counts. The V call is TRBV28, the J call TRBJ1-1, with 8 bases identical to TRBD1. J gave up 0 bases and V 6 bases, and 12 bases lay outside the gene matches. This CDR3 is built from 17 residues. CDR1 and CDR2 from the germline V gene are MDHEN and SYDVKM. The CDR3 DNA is TGTGCCAGCAGATTTGGTGCAGGGGGCCTCGTGAACACTGAAGCTTTCTTT. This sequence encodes CASRFGAGGLVNTEAFF.

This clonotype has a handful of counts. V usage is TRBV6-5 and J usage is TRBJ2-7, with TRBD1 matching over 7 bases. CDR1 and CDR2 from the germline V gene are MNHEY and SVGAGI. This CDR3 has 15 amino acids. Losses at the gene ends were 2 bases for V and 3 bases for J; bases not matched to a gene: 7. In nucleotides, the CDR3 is TGTGCCAGCAGTTACACATGGGACAGCGACTACGAGCAGTACTTC. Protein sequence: CASSYTWDSDYEQYF.

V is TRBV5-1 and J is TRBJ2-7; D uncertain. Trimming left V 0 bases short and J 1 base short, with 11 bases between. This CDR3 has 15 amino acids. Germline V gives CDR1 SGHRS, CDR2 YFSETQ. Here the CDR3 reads CASSLDQRASYEQYF. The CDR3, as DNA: TGCGCCAGCAGCTTGGATCAGCGCGCTTCCTACGAGCAGTACTTC.

The CDR3 protein is CSARPGRLYGYTF. The CDR3 coding sequence is TGCAGTGCTAGACCGGGACGGCTCTATGGCTACACCTTC. The rearrangement uses TRBV20-1 and TRBJ1-2; possibly TRBD1 for D (5 bases). The CDR3 length is 13 residues. The V gene's germline CDR1 is DFQATT and CDR2 SNEGSKA (reference sequence). V was cut by 2 bases and J by 4 bases, with 11 bases left in between.

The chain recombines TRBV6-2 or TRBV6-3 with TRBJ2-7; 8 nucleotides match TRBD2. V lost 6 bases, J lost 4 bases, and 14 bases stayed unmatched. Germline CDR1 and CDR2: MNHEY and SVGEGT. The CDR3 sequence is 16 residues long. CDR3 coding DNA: TGTGCCAGCAGCTTTACCTTCGGAAGCGGGAGTTACGAGCAGTACTTC. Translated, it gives CASSFTFGSGSYEQYF.

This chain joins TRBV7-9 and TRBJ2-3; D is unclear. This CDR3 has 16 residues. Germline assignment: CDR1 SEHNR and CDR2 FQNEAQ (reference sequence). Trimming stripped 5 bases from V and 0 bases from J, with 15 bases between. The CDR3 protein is CASSPPYGTSTDTQYF. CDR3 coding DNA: TGTGCCAGCAGCCCACCCTATGGCACTAGCACAGATACGCAGTATTTT.